The rows below give T cell receptor beta chains drawn from one sample of a study of cytomegalovirus exposure and HLA in healthy donors. Sequenced by immunoSEQ multiplex PCR; TCRdb stores in-frame clones only, minus some. The table includes 85,000 to 90,000 clones, 96% detected once. Sequencing was performed on PBMCs. These receptors all come from a man between 18 and 29 years old in good health and CMV-seronegative. Both conserved end residues are part of each CDR3. The D gene is left open where the match is weak. The size field is filled for only some rows; it gives once, few, many or a size class.

TRBD1,TRBV7-9,TRBJ1-2,-,CASSPGYGQGHGYTF,TGTGCCAGCAGCCCAGGCTACGGACAGGGCCATGGCTACACCTTC
TRBD2,TRBV7-2,TRBJ2-3,-,CASSLAVSAGATDTQYF,TGTGCCAGCAGCTTAGCCGTGTCGGCGGGAGCCACAGATACGCAGTATTTT
-,TRBV7-6,TRBJ2-3,once,CASSFGQSTDTQYF,TGTGCCAGCAGCTTCGGACAGTCCACAGATACGCAGTATTTT
TRBD1,TRBV7-9,TRBJ2-7,-,CASSLSTGAYEQYF,TGTGCCAGCAGCTTAAGCACAGGGGCCTACGAGCAGTACTTC
-,TRBV30,TRBJ1-5,-,CAWSVAASLSPQHF,TGTGCCTGGAGTGTCGCAGCGAGTTTGTCGCCCCAGCATTTT
TRBD2,TRBV2,TRBJ2-3,-,CASSREALVDTQYF,TGTGCCAGCAGCCGGGAGGCGCTAGTAGATACGCAGTATTTT
-,TRBV11-2,TRBJ2-7,-,CASSQSGDEQYF,TGTGCCAGCAGCCAGTCGGGGGACGAGCAGTACTTC
-,TRBV19,TRBJ1-2,-,CASILPGGYGYTF,TGTGCCAGTATCCTCCCCGGAGGCTATGGCTACACCTTC
-,TRBV11-2,TRBJ1-3,-,CASRPVRDNPGNTIYF,TGTGCCAGCAGACCGGTCAGGGATAATCCTGGAAACACCATATATTTT
TRBD2,TRBV10-3,TRBJ2-1,-,CAISEWTSGTVEQFF,TGTGCCATCAGTGAGTGGACTAGCGGGACGGTTGAGCAGTTCTTC
TRBD2,TRBV9,TRBJ2-1,-,CASSVGGRALNEQFF,TGTGCCAGCAGCGTAGGAGGGAGGGCCCTCAATGAGCAGTTCTTC
TRBD2,TRBV7-6,TRBJ2-3,-,CASSLRTSGSTDTQYF,TGTGCCAGCAGCTTAAGGACTAGCGGAAGCACAGATACGCAGTATTTT
-,TRBV18,TRBJ2-7,-,CASSLKGRPYEQYF,TGTGCCAGCTCACTAAAGGGGCGGCCCTACGAGCAGTACTTC
TRBD1,TRBV27,TRBJ2-3,-,CASSLWDRPDTQYF,TGTGCCAGCAGTCTTTGGGACAGACCAGATACGCAGTATTTT
TRBD1,TRBV6-4,TRBJ2-6,few,CASSGTGGTGANVLTF,TGTGCCAGCAGTGGGACAGGGGGAACTGGGGCCAACGTCCTGACTTTC
TRBD1,TRBV29-1,TRBJ1-1,-,CSGIRGTTEAFF,TGCAGCGGAATCAGGGGGACCACTGAAGCTTTCTTT
-,TRBV5-1,TRBJ2-1,-,CASSYTNKEQFF,TGCGCCAGCAGCTATACCAACAAAGAGCAGTTCTTC
-,TRBV11-3,TRBJ2-3,few,CASSLSSNADTQYF,TGTGCCAGCAGCTTATCGAGTAATGCAGATACGCAGTATTTT
TRBD1,TRBV7-9,TRBJ2-3,-,CASSYGTASTDTQYF,TGTGCCAGCAGTTACGGGACAGCAAGCACAGATACGCAGTATTTT
TRBD2,TRBV11-3,TRBJ2-3,-,CASSVTSGTDTQYF,TGTGCCAGCAGCGTCACTAGCGGGACAGATACGCAGTATTTT
TRBD1,TRBV7-9,TRBJ2-7,-,CASSTTGDEQYF,TGTGCCAGCAGCACTACAGGGGACGAGCAGTACTTC
-,TRBV6-5,TRBJ1-2,-,CASSYSFGDYGYTF,TGTGCCAGCAGTTACTCGTTCGGAGATTATGGCTACACCTTC
TRBD2,TRBV2,TRBJ2-4,-,CASSEGLAGLNIQYF,TGTGCCAGCAGTGAAGGACTAGCGGGATTAAACATTCAGTACTTC
TRBD1,TRBV7-9,TRBJ1-3,-,CASSLRRQGAGGNTIYF,TGTGCCAGCAGCTTAAGGCGACAGGGGGCGGGTGGAAACACCATATATTTT
TRBD1,TRBV7-2,TRBJ1-1,-,CASSLIPGQGSAFF,TGTGCCAGCAGCCTCATCCCGGGACAGGGGTCGGCTTTCTTT
TRBD1,TRBV5-1,TRBJ1-1,-,CASRQGSVSGTEAFF,TGCGCCAGCAGACAGGGGTCGGTCTCAGGGACTGAAGCTTTCTTT
-,TRBV28,TRBJ2-5,-,CASSLRPGVQYF,TGTGCCAGCAGTTTACGCCCCGGAGTCCAGTACTTC
-,TRBV18,TRBJ1-2,-,CASSQAVRSGYGYTF,TGTGCCAGCTCCCAAGCCGTACGAAGTGGCTATGGCTACACCTTC
TRBD1,TRBV12-5,TRBJ1-5,-,CASGLRGGAGNQPQHF,TGTGCTAGTGGTTTGCGAGGGGGCGCAGGGAATCAGCCCCAGCATTTT
-,TRBV5-1,TRBJ2-3,-,CASSPHSGSTDTQYF,TGCGCCAGCAGCCCCCATAGCGGTTCCACAGATACGCAGTATTTT
TRBD2,TRBV27,TRBJ2-7,once,CASRPLAGDEQYF,TGTGCCAGCAGGCCGCTAGCGGGAGACGAGCAGTACTTC
TRBD1,TRBV27,TRBJ2-7,once,CASSYRGPYEQYF,TGTGCCAGCAGTTACAGGGGGCCCTACGAGCAGTACTTC
TRBD2,TRBV19,TRBJ2-3,-,CASTLGAGGGDTQYF,TGTGCCAGTACCCTGGGGGCGGGAGGAGGAGATACGCAGTATTTT
-,TRBV25-1,TRBJ2-1,-,CASSVLTGSSYNEQFF,TGTGCCAGCAGTGTTTTGACAGGCAGCTCCTACAATGAGCAGTTCTTC
-,TRBV10-2,TRBJ1-2,once,CASSEGGGYTF,TGCGCCAGCAGTGAAGGGGGAGGCTACACCTTC
-,TRBV19,TRBJ1-4,-,CASSIGTTILFF,TGTGCCAGTAGTATAGGGACGACTATACTGTTTTTT
TRBD2,TRBV27,TRBJ2-1,once,CASSSTLAGIYNEQFF,TGTGCCAGCAGTTCGACCCTAGCGGGAATCTACAATGAGCAGTTCTTC
TRBD1,TRBV30,TRBJ2-5,-,CALGQISETQYF,TGTGCCTTGGGACAGATTTCGGAGACCCAGTACTTC
TRBD2,TRBV6-4,TRBJ2-7,once,CASSDGLAGDEQYF,TGTGCCAGCAGTGACGGGCTAGCGGGAGACGAGCAGTACTTC